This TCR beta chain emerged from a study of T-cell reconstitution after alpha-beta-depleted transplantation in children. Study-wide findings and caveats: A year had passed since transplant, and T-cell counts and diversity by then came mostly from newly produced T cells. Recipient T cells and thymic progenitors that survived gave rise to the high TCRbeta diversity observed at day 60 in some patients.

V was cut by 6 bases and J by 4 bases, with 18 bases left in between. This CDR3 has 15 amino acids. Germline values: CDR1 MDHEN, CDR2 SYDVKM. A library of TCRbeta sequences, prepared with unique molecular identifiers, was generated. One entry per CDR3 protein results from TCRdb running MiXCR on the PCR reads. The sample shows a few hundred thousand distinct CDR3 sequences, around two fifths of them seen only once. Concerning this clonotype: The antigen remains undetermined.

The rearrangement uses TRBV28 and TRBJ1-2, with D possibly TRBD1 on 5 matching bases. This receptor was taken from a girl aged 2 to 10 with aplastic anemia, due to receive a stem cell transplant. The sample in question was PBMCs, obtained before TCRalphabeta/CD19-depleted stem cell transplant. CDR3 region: CASSPVEGSGYGYTF. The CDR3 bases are TGTGCCAGCAGCCCCGTAGAGGGGAGCGGCTATGGCTACACCTTC.